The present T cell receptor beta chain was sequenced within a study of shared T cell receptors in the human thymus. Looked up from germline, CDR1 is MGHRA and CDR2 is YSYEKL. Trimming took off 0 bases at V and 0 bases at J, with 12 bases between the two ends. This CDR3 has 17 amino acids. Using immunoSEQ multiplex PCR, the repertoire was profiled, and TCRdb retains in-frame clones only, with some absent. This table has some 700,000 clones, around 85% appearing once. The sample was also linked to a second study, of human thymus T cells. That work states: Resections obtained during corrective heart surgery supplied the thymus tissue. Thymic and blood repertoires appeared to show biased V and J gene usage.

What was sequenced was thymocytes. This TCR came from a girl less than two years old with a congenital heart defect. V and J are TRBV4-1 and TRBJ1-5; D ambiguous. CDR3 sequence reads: CASSQEYRPYSNQPQHF. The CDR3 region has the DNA TGCGCCAGCAGCCAAGAGTACAGACCATATAGCAATCAGCCCCAGCATTTT.